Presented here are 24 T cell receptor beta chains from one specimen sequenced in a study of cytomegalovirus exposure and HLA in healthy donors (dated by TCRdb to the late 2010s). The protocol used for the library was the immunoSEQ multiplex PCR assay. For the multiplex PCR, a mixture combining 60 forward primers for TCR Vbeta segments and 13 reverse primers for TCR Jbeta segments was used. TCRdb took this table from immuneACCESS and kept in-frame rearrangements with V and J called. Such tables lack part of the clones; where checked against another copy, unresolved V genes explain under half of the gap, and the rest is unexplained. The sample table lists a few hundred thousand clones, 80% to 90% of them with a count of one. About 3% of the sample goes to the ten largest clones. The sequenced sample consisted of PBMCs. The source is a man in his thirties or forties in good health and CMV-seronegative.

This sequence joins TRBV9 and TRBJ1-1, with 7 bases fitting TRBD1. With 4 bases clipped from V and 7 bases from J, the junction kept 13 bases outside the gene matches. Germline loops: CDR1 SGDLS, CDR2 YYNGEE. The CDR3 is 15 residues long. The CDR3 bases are TGTGCCAGCAGCTCCTCCGGGGACAGCCCCTTTGAAGCTTTCTTT. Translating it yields CASSSSGDSPFEAFF.

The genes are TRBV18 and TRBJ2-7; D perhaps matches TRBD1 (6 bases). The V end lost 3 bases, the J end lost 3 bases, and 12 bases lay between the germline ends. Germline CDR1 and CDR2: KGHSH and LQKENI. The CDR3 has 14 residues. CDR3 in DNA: TGTGCCAGCTCACCTCCCACAGGGATCTACGAGCAGTACTTC. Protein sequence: CASSPPTGIYEQYF.

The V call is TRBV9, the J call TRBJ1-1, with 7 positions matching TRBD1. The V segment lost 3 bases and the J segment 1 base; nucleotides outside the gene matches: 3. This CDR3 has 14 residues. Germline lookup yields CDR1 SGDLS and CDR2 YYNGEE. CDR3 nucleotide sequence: TGTGCCAGCAGCGAGGGACAGCAGAACACTGAAGCTTTCTTT. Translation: CASSEGQQNTEAFF. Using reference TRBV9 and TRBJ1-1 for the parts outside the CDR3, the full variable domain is DSGVTQTPKHLITATGQRVTLRCSPRSGDLSVYWYQQSLDQGLQFLIQYYNGEERAKGNILERFSAQQFPDLHSELNLSSLELGDSALYFCASSEGQQNTEAFFGQGTRLTVV.

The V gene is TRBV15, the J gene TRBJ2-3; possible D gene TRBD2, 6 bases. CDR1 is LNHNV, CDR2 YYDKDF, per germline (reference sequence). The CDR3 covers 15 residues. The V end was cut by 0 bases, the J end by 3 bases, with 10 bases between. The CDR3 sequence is CATSRDFRGTDTQYF. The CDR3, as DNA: TGTGCCACCAGCAGAGATTTCCGGGGGACAGATACGCAGTATTTT. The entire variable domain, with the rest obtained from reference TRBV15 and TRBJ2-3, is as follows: DAMVIQNPRYQVTQFGKPVTLSCSQTLNHNVMYWYQQKSSQAPKLLFHYYDKDFNNEADTPDNFQSRRPNTSFCFLDIRSPGLGDTAMYLCATSRDFRGTDTQYFGPGTRLTVL.

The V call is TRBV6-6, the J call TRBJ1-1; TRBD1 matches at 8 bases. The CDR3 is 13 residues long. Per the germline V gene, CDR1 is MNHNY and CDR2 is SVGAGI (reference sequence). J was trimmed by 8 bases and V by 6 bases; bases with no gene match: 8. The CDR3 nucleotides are TGTGCCAGCAGCCTTGGACAGGGCCCCGAAGCTTTCTTT. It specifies CASSLGQGPEAFF.

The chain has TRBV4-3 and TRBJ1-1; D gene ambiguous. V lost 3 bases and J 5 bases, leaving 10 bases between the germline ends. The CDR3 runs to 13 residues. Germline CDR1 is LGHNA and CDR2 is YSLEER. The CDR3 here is CASSQWGGTEAFF. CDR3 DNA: TGCGCCAGCAGCCAGTGGGGAGGGACTGAAGCTTTCTTT.

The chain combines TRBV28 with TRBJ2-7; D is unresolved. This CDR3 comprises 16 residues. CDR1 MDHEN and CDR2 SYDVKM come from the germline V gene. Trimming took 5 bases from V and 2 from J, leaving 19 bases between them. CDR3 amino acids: CASSHLELAATYEQYF. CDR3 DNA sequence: TGTGCCAGCAGTCACCTAGAGCTGGCAGCCACCTACGAGCAGTACTTC.

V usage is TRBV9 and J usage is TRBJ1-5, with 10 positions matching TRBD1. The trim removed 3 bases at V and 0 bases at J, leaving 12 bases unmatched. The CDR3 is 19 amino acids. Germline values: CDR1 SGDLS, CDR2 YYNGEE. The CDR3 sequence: CASSAGPGTGEYSNQPQHF. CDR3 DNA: TGTGCCAGCAGCGCCGGGCCCGGGACAGGGGAATATAGCAATCAGCCCCAGCATTTT.

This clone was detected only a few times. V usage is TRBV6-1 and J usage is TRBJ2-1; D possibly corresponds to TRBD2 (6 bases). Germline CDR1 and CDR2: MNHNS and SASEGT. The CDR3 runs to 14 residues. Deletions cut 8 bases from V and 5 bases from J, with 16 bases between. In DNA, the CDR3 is TGTGCCAGCTTGAAGGGTTGGGGGGACAATGAGCAGTTCTTC. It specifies CASLKGWGDNEQFF.

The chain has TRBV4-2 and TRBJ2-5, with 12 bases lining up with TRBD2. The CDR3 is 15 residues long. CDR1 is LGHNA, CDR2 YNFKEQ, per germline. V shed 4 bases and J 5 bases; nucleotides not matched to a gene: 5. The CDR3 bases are TGTGCCAGCAGCCCCCGACTAGCGGGGGTTGAGACCCAGTACTTC. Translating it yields CASSPRLAGVETQYF.

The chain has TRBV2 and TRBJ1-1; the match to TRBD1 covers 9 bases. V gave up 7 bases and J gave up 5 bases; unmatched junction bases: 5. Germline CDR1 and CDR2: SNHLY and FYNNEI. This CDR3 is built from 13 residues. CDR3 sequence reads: CASKGTGSTEAFF. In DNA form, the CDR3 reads TGTGCCAGCAAGGGGACAGGGAGTACTGAAGCTTTCTTT.

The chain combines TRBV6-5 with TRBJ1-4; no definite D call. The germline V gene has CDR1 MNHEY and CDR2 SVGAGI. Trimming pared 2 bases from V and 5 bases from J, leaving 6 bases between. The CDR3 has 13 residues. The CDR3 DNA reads TGTGCCAGCAGTTACGGAGGAAATGAAAAACTGTTTTTT. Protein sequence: CASSYGGNEKLFF.

The CDR3 region is CASSLEAGAHRYGYTF. CDR3 in DNA: TGTGCCAGCAGCTTAGAAGCGGGGGCGCACCGCTATGGCTACACCTTC. The chain is built from TRBV7-2 and TRBJ1-2, with TRBD1 as a possible D gene (6 bases). The germline V gene has CDR1 SGHTA and CDR2 FQGNSA. The CDR3 has 16 amino acids. Trimming stripped 1 base from V and 4 bases from J, with 16 bases between.

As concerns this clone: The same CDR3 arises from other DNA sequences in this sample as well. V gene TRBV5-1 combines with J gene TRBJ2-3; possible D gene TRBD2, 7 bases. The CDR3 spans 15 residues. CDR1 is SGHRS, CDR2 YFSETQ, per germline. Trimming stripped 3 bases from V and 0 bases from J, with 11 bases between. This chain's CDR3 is CASSSRGASTDTQYF. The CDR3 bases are TGCGCCAGCAGCTCCCGGGGGGCTAGCACAGATACGCAGTATTTT.

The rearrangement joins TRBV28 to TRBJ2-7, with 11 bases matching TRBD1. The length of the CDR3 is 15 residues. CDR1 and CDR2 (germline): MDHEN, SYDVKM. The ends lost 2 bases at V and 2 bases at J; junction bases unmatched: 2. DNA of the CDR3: TGTGCCAGCAGTTTAAAGGGACAGGGGGCCTACGAGCAGTACTTC. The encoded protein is CASSLKGQGAYEQYF.

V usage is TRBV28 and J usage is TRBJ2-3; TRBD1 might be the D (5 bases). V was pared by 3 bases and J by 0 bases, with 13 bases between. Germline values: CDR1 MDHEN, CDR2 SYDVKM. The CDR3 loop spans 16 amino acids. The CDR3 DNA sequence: TGTGCCAGCAGTTTTAAAGGCAGGGCCAGCACAGATACGCAGTATTTT. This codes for CASSFKGRASTDTQYF.

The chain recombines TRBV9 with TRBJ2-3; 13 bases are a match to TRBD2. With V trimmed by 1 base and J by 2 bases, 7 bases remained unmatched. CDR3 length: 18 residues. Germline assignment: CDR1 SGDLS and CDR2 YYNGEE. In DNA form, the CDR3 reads TGTGCCAGCAGCGTAAAGACTAGCGGGGGGACTTCCACAGATACGCAGTATTTT. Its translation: CASSVKTSGGTSTDTQYF.

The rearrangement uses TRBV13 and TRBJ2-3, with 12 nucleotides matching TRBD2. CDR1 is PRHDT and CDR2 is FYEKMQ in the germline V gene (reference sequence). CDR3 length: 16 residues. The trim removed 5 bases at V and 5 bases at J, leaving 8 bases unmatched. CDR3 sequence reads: CASSGLAGGPVDTQYF. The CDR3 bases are TGTGCCAGCAGCGGTCTAGCGGGGGGGCCGGTAGATACGCAGTATTTT.

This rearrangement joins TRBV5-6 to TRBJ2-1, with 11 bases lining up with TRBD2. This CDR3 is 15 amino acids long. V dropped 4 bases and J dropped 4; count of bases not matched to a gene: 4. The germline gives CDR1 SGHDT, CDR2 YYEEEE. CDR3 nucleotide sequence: TGTGCCAGCAGCCAACTAGCGGGGGTATACAATGAGCAGTTCTTC. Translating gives CASSQLAGVYNEQFF. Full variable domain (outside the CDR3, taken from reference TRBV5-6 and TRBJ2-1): DAGVTQSPTHLIKTRGQQVTLRCSPKSGHDTVSWYQQALGQGPQFIFQYYEEEERQRGNFPDRFSGHQFPNYSSELNVNALLLGDSALYLCASSQLAGVYNEQFFGPGTRLTVL.

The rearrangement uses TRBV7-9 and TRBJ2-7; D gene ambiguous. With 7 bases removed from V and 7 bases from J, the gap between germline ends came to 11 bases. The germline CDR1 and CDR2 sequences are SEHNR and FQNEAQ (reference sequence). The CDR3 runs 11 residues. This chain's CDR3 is CASTLGAEQYF. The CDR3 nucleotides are TGTGCCAGCACCTTGGGCGCGGAGCAGTACTTC.

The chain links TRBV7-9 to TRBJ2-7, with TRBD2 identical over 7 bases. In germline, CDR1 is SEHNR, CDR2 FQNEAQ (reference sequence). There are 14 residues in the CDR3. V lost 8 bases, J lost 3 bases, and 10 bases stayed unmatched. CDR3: CASGISPGGYEQYF. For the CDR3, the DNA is TGTGCCAGCGGCATAAGTCCGGGGGGCTACGAGCAGTACTTC.

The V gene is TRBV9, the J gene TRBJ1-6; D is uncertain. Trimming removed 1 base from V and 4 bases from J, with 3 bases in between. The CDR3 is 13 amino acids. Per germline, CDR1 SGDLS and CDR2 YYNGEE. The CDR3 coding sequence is TGTGCCAGCAGCGTACAGTATAATTCACCCCTCCACTTT. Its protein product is CASSVQYNSPLHF.

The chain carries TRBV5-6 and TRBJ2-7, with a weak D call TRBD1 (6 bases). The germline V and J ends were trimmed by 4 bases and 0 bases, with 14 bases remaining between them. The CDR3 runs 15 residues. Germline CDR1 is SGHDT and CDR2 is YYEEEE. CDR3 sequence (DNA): TGTGCCAGCAGCCCTGGCTTAGGGGGCTCCTACGAGCAGTACTTC. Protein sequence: CASSPGLGGSYEQYF.

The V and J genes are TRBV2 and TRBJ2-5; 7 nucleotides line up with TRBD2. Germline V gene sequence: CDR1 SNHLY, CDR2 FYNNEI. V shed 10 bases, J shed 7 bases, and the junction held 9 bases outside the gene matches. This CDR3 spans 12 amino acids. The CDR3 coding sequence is TGTGCCACCGTTGGGGGGGTGCGGACCCAGTACTTC. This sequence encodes CATVGGVRTQYF.